The 32 T cell receptor beta chains reported below all come from one sample, sequenced in a study of T cell responses to AZD1222 COVID-19 vaccine. Data came from immunoSEQ multiplex PCR; TCRdb stores just in-frame clones and leaves some out. The profile shows 95,000 or so clones, 85% to 90% of them singletons. The sequences come from peripheral blood, collected on day 0 of MenACWY control vaccination. The receptors here all came from an adult in good health.

The rearrangement links TRBV6-6 to TRBJ1-1; TRBD1 matches at 8 bases. Per germline, CDR1 MNHNY and CDR2 SVGAGI (reference sequence). Losses at the gene ends were 5 bases for V and 0 bases for J; bases not matched to a gene: 14. This CDR3 spans 18 amino acids. The CDR3 DNA follows: TGTGCCAGCAGTCTTAGAATCGGACAGGGTCCCCTGAACACTGAAGCTTTCTTT. It codes for CASSLRIGQGPLNTEAFF.

The rearrangement joins TRBV9 to TRBJ2-1; possible D gene TRBD2, 6 bases. CDR3 length: 18 amino acids. V dropped 0 bases and J dropped 2 bases, with 18 bases sitting between them. Germline CDR1 is SGDLS and CDR2 is YYNGEE. The CDR3 loop is CASSVARALWGAYNEQFF. The CDR3 nucleotides read TGTGCCAGCAGCGTAGCGCGGGCGTTGTGGGGGGCCTACAATGAGCAGTTCTTC. Full variable domain (outside the CDR3, taken from reference TRBV9 and TRBJ2-1): DSGVTQTPKHLITATGQRVTLRCSPRSGDLSVYWYQQSLDQGLQFLIQYYNGEERAKGNILERFSAQQFPDLHSELNLSSLELGDSALYFCASSVARALWGAYNEQFFGPGTRLTVL.

The chain employs TRBV19 and TRBJ1-5; tentatively, D is TRBD1 (6 bases). V dropped 4 bases and J dropped 4 bases, with 11 bases sitting between them. Per the germline V gene, CDR1 is LNHDA and CDR2 is SQIVND (reference sequence). This CDR3 comprises 14 residues. In DNA form, the CDR3 reads TGTGCCAGTAGTAACGGACAGCCTAATCAGCCCCAGCATTTT. Amino acids: CASSNGQPNQPQHF.

V and J are TRBV27 and TRBJ1-1; D ambiguous. Trimming shortened V by 5 bases and J by 3 bases, and 10 bases separated the two germline ends. Germline V CDR1 and CDR2: MNHEY, SMNVEV (reference sequence). The CDR3 contains 13 residues. CDR3 region: CASSVVWDTEAFF. Written as DNA, the CDR3 is TGTGCCAGCAGTGTCGTATGGGACACTGAAGCTTTCTTT.

The chain carries TRBV27 and TRBJ1-3; D gene uncertain. The germline V gene has CDR1 MNHEY and CDR2 SMNVEV (reference sequence). Trimming shortened V by 1 base and J by 4 bases, and 11 bases separated the two germline ends. This CDR3 region has 15 residues. The DNA of the CDR3 is TGTGCCAGCAGTTTATACCCCCGCGCCGGAAACACCATATATTTT. Translating gives CASSLYPRAGNTIYF.

This chain connects TRBV15 to TRBJ2-3; D is ambiguous. CDR1 and CDR2 (germline): LNHNV, YYDKDF (reference sequence). Trimming pared 0 bases from V and 6 bases from J, leaving 10 bases between. The CDR3 covers 14 residues. The CDR3 nucleotides are TGTGCCACCAGCAGAGAAGACGGCGAGGATACGCAGTATTTT. This encodes CATSREDGEDTQYF.

V gene TRBV7-9 combines with J gene TRBJ2-7; D possibly corresponds to TRBD2 (7 bases). The germline V gene has CDR1 SEHNR and CDR2 FQNEAQ (reference sequence). The V end was cut by 0 bases, the J end by 2 bases, with 14 bases between. The CDR3 has 16 residues. CDR3 DNA sequence: TGTGCCAGCAGCTTAGCGCCGGCGGGGGCGGCCTACGAGCAGTACTTC. It encodes CASSLAPAGAAYEQYF.

The chain couples TRBV19 to TRBJ2-1; D unclear. V gave up 2 bases and J gave up 0 bases, with 5 bases separating them. This CDR3 spans 14 amino acids. Germline V lookup: CDR1 LNHDA, CDR2 SQIVND (reference sequence). As DNA, the CDR3 is TGTGCCAGTAGTATAATGTCCTCCTACAATGAGCAGTTCTTC. Its translation is CASSIMSSYNEQFF.

The rearrangement links TRBV3-1 (or the pseudogene TRBV3-2) to TRBJ1-6; 9 bases fit TRBD1. V was pared by 1 base and J by 7 bases, with 5 bases of the junction left unmatched. Looked up from germline, CDR1 is LGHDT and CDR2 is YNNKEL (reference sequence). This CDR3 is built from 16 residues. The CDR3 DNA follows: TGTGCCAGCAGCCAAGCAGGACAGGGGAGGAATTCACCCCTCCACTTT. This codes for CASSQAGQGRNSPLHF.

This clone was detected once. This chain uses TRBV5-1 with TRBJ2-3; D possibly corresponds to TRBD2 (6 bases). Germline V gives CDR1 SGHRS, CDR2 YFSETQ. The CDR3 runs to 15 residues. With 4 bases removed from V and 0 bases from J, the gap between germline ends came to 12 bases. CDR3 coding DNA: TGCGCCAGCAGCCCGGGCGGGACTAGCACAGATACGCAGTATTTT. The encoded protein is CASSPGGTSTDTQYF.

The chain has TRBV3-1 (or the pseudogene TRBV3-2) and TRBJ1-1; D is undetermined. Trimming removed 3 bases at V and 4 bases at J, with 12 bases between. CDR1 and CDR2 (germline): LGHDT, YNNKEL (reference sequence). This CDR3 spans 14 amino acids. CDR3 in DNA: TGTGCCAGCAGCCAGCAGGAGGGCGGCACTGAAGCTTTCTTT. This codes for CASSQQEGGTEAFF.

This sequence joins TRBV4-3 and TRBJ1-5; 8 bases align to TRBD1. Germline V gene lookup returns CDR1 LGHNA and CDR2 YSLEER. This CDR3 spans 16 amino acids. Unmatched junction bases numbered 7, after V lost 4 bases and J lost 2 bases. CDR3 DNA: TGCGCCAGCAGCCGAGACAGGGGCCGGGGCAATCAGCCCCAGCATTTT. Translation: CASSRDRGRGNQPQHF.

The chain is built from TRBV18 and TRBJ1-4; D is unresolved. CDR1 and CDR2 from the germline V gene are KGHSH and LQKENI. CDR3 size: 17 residues. V was pared by 3 bases and J by 0 bases, with 14 bases between. This CDR3 is CASSPEKDPATNEKLFF. The CDR3 DNA reads as TGTGCCAGCTCACCTGAGAAGGATCCAGCAACTAATGAAAAACTGTTTTTT. Full variable domain (remainder filled in from reference TRBV18 and TRBJ1-4): NAGVMQNPRHLVRRRGQEARLRCSPMKGHSHVYWYRQLPEEGLKFMVYLQKENIIDESGMPKERFSAEFPKEGPSILRIQQVVRGDSAAYFCASSPEKDPATNEKLFFGSGTQLSVL.

This clone was detected once. The rearrangement links TRBV19 to TRBJ2-7; perhaps TRBD1 as D (6 bases). The CDR3 spans 14 residues. Germline CDR1 is LNHDA and CDR2 is SQIVND (reference sequence). Between the trimmed V and J ends, which lost 5 bases and 3 bases, there was a span of 14 bases. The CDR3 sequence is CASSSTGIYYEQYF. CDR3 DNA: TGTGCCAGTAGTTCTACAGGGATTTACTACGAGCAGTACTTC.

This chain joins TRBV19 and TRBJ1-4; no clear D gene. The CDR3 has 17 residues. The V gene's germline CDR1 is LNHDA and CDR2 SQIVND (reference sequence). V gave up 3 bases and J gave up 8 bases, with 22 bases separating them. CDR3 sequence: CASSIVTDPRVGEKLFF. CDR3 bases: TGTGCCAGTAGTATTGTGACGGACCCCCGGGTAGGGGAAAAACTGTTTTTT.

On this clone: This specimen includes other DNA sequences encoding the same CDR3. J is TRBJ1-1 and V is TRBV9; D is undetermined. V was shortened by 0 bases and J by 1 base, with 7 bases between the two germline ends. This CDR3 is 14 amino acids long. Germline CDR1 SGDLS, CDR2 YYNGEE. CDR3 nucleotides: TGTGCCAGCAGCGTAGATGGAGGGAACACTGAAGCTTTCTTT. Translating it yields CASSVDGGNTEAFF. Drawing the rest from reference TRBV9 and TRBJ1-1, the complete variable domain is DSGVTQTPKHLITATGQRVTLRCSPRSGDLSVYWYQQSLDQGLQFLIQYYNGEERAKGNILERFSAQQFPDLHSELNLSSLELGDSALYFCASSVDGGNTEAFFGQGTRLTVV.

V and J are TRBV6-5 and TRBJ1-1; D is ambiguous. The CDR3 is made up of 13 amino acids. The V end lost 7 bases, the J end lost 1 base, and 10 bases lay between the germline ends. The germline gives CDR1 MNHEY, CDR2 SVGAGI. This CDR3 is CASTRTENTEAFF. Written as DNA, the CDR3 is TGTGCCAGCACTCGGACGGAGAACACTGAAGCTTTCTTT.

With regard to this clone: Other DNA sequences in this sample translate to the same CDR3. The rearrangement joins TRBV3-1 (or the pseudogene TRBV3-2) to TRBJ1-4; D is unclear. The germline V gene encodes CDR1 LGHDT and CDR2 YNNKEL (reference sequence). This CDR3 is built from 11 residues. V lost 1 base to trimming and J lost 8 bases, with 2 bases between them. CDR3 sequence (DNA): TGTGCCAGCAGCCAAGGGGAAAAACTGTTTTTT. Encoded protein: CASSQGEKLFF.

The rearrangement links TRBV19 to TRBJ2-7; 10 nucleotides agree with TRBD1. The CDR3 contains 13 residues. The junction had 7 bases not matched to a gene; V was cut back by 10 bases and J by 4 bases. Germline V gene data show CDR1 as LNHDA and CDR2 as SQIVND (reference sequence). As DNA, the CDR3 is TGTGCCACCGGCCGGACAGGGGGTTACGAGCAGTACTTC. It translates to CATGRTGGYEQYF.

The V gene is TRBV11-2, the J gene TRBJ2-1, with 9 bases that match TRBD1. The CDR3 runs to 16 residues. V shed 1 base and J 8 bases; nucleotides not matched to a gene: 9. Germline V gene sequence: CDR1 SGHAT, CDR2 FQNNGV. The DNA of the CDR3 is TGTGCCAGCAGCTTAGGGCTGGGACAGGGCTCCCATGAGCAGTTCTTC. Residues: CASSLGLGQGSHEQFF.

The chain links TRBV27 to TRBJ2-5, with 10 bases that match TRBD2. The CDR3 spans 17 residues. The V gene end was trimmed by 0 bases and the J gene end by 0 bases; junction bases not matched to a gene: 4. The germline gives CDR1 MNHEY, CDR2 SMNVEV (reference sequence). The CDR3 is CASSLSRLAGHQETQYF. CDR3 bases: TGTGCCAGCAGTTTATCGCGACTAGCGGGCCACCAAGAGACCCAGTACTTC.

This clone has more than one count but fewer than ten. J is TRBJ1-1 and V is TRBV30; a possible D gene is TRBD1 (6 bases). Germline V lookup: CDR1 GTSNPN, CDR2 SVGIG (reference sequence). This CDR3 spans 12 amino acids. V was trimmed by 5 bases and J by 4 bases, leaving 11 bases between them. CDR3 residues: CAWARGATEAFF. The CDR3 nucleotides read TGTGCCTGGGCAAGGGGGGCCACTGAAGCTTTCTTT.

V gene TRBV7-3 combines with J gene TRBJ2-3, with TRBD2 matching over 8 bases. J gave up 2 bases and V 6 bases, and 4 bases lay outside the gene matches. This CDR3 has 14 amino acids. Germline CDR1 is SGHTA and CDR2 is FQGTGA. CDR3 in DNA: TGTGCCAGCAGTCCGGGGGGGATCACAGATACGCAGTATTTT. Its translation is CASSPGGITDTQYF.

V and J are TRBV30 and TRBJ1-2; the D is unclear. The germline CDR1 and CDR2 sequences are GTSNPN and SVGIG (reference sequence). Trimming pared 2 bases from V and 7 bases from J, leaving 14 bases between. The length of the CDR3 is 13 residues. The CDR3 loop is CAWSPLRSGGYTF. CDR3 bases: TGTGCCTGGAGTCCCCTCAGATCTGGTGGCTACACCTTC.

This clone appeared a few times. This rearrangement joins TRBV7-8 to TRBJ2-4; D possibly corresponds to TRBD1 (6 bases). V lost 5 bases, J lost 3 bases, and 14 bases lay in between. Germline V gives CDR1 SGHVS, CDR2 FQNEAQ. The CDR3 runs 15 residues. The CDR3 region has the DNA TGTGCCAGCAGCCCGGAGAGAGGGGGCAAAAACATTCAGTACTTC. It encodes CASSPERGGKNIQYF.

In its sample, this clone was seen once. The rearrangement joins TRBV24-1 to TRBJ1-2, with no clear D. The germline V gene encodes CDR1 KGHDR and CDR2 SFDVKD. V shed 2 bases and J shed 5 bases, with 5 bases lying between them. The CDR3 length is 12 residues. The CDR3 DNA is TGTGCCACCAGTGATTGGGGTTATGGCTACACCTTC. This translates into CATSDWGYGYTF.

The rearrangement joins TRBV5-1 to TRBJ1-1; 7 bases match TRBD1. This CDR3 is built from 14 residues. Germline CDR1 reads SGHRS; CDR2 reads YFSETQ. Trimming removed 0 bases from V and 5 bases from J; junction bases left unmatched: 4. The CDR3 protein is CASSLESGGTEAFF. CDR3 in DNA: TGCGCCAGCAGCTTGGAGTCAGGGGGGACTGAAGCTTTCTTT.

V usage is TRBV1 and J usage is TRBJ2-3; the D call of TRBD2 is as the table states it, not checked on the DNA. TRBV1 is reported as a pseudogene. This CDR3 is built from 20 residues. The CDR3 is CTSSLFLERGGPPYTDTQYF. CDR3 in DNA: TGCACCAGCAGCCTGTTCCTGGAGCGGGGGGGCCCCCCCTACACAGATACGCAGTATTTT.

The chain is built from TRBV9 and TRBJ1-2, with D hard to call. The CDR3 is 15 residues long. Germline V lookup: CDR1 SGDLS, CDR2 YYNGEE. V lost 3 bases, J lost 8 bases, and 20 bases lay in between. In nucleotides, the CDR3 is TGTGCCAGCAGCGAGAGAGAGAAGCTGTATGGAGGCTACACCTTC. The encoded protein is CASSEREKLYGGYTF.

This chain joins TRBV6-2 or TRBV6-3 and TRBJ2-7; D is uncertain. In germline, CDR1 is MNHEY, CDR2 SVGEGT. The CDR3 is 13 amino acids. V was pared by 6 bases and J by 0 bases, with 9 bases between. The DNA for the CDR3 is TGTGCCAGCAGCCGGGCCGTCTCCTACGAGCAGTACTTC. It translates to CASSRAVSYEQYF.

In its sample, this clone was seen once. V and J are TRBV27 and TRBJ1-5; no firm D call. CDR1 is MNHEY, CDR2 SMNVEV, per germline (reference sequence). V was trimmed by 6 bases and J by 2 bases, leaving 11 bases between them. The CDR3 is 14 residues long. In nucleotides, the CDR3 is TGTGCCAGCAGCTATAAAGACGGCAATCAGCCCCAGCATTTT. Translated, it gives CASSYKDGNQPQHF.

CDR3 protein: CASSLVDNEQFF. The CDR3 DNA follows: TGTGCCAGCAGCTTAGTAGACAATGAGCAGTTCTTC. The chain links TRBV11-2 to TRBJ2-1; D gene ambiguous. This CDR3 has 12 residues. V was trimmed by 1 base and J by 5 bases, leaving 3 bases between them. Germline lookup yields CDR1 SGHAT and CDR2 FQNNGV.